This record concerns one T cell receptor beta chain sequence. Its antigen is currently unknown. PCR used 60 Vbeta primers and 13 Jbeta primers. Sequencing was performed with immunoSEQ multiplex PCR; in TCRdb, only in-frame clones are kept and a portion is missing. This table has about 160,000 clones, about 80% appearing once. This sample is drawn from a study of cytomegalovirus exposure and HLA in healthy donors. Whole-study results and caveats: Fewer N-insertions than the approximately 680-donor mean were reportedly shown by an Asian-associated ancestry cluster in a later analysis. Most TCR sequences showed up rarely, but some public TCRs showed up in many donors.

The CDR3 contains 13 residues. V dropped 10 bases and J dropped 8 bases, with 18 bases sitting between them. Germline V gene data show CDR1 as MGHDK and CDR2 as SYGVNS. This clonotype was sampled from a man younger than 45 in good health and CMV-seronegative. The chain recombines TRBV25-1 with TRBJ2-1; D possibly corresponds to TRBD2 (5 bases). Sample: PBMCs. DNA of the CDR3: TGTGCCACCAATCCTACCCGGGGTGATGAGCAGTTCTTC. Protein sequence: CATNPTRGDEQFF.